Listed here are 29 T cell receptor beta chains from one sample, sequenced in a study of a mutant IDH1 vaccine in newly diagnosed glioma. The protocol was immunoSEQ multiplex PCR, while the TCRdb copy is restricted to in-frame clones and leaves out a portion. Of tens of thousands of clones listed, around 78% are singletons. Time point defined: week 5, during vaccination. Topical imiquimod accompanied each vaccine dose, which consisted of 300 ug of mutant IDH1 20-mer peptide. These receptors have no identified antigens. The sample in question was PBMCs, obtained from a glioma patient whose treatment included an IDH1 peptide vaccine. These receptors originate from a woman aged 40 to 50 with glioma.

This chain connects TRBV5-1 to TRBJ1-2; 12 nucleotides line up with TRBD1. The germline V gene encodes CDR1 SGHRS and CDR2 YFSETQ. The CDR3 has 13 amino acids. The trim removed 5 bases at V and 7 bases at J, leaving 3 bases unmatched. CDR3 in amino acids: CASRPGQGAGYTF. The CDR3 DNA reads as TGCGCCAGCAGGCCGGGACAGGGGGCTGGCTACACCTTC.

V usage is TRBV5-1 and J usage is TRBJ2-3, with 16 bases identical to TRBD2. Germline-derived CDR1 and CDR2 are SGHRS and YFSETQ. The CDR3 extends over 17 amino acids. Trimming took 4 bases from V and 3 from J; bases not matched to a gene: 5. CDR3 region: CASSKGTSGGATDTQYF. In nucleotides, the CDR3 is TGCGCCAGCAGCAAAGGGACTAGCGGGGGGGCGACAGATACGCAGTATTTT.

This chain's CDR3 is CASSFPGAFYGYTF. The CDR3 DNA follows: TGTGCCAGCAGCTTCCCGGGAGCCTTCTATGGCTACACCTTC. V gene TRBV5-8 combines with J gene TRBJ1-2; D is uncertain. The CDR3 covers 14 residues. Germline loops: CDR1 SGHTS, CDR2 YDEGEE. Deletions cut 2 bases from V and 4 bases from J, with 12 bases between.

This rearrangement joins TRBV4-1 to TRBJ2-3; 9 bases are shared with TRBD2. Germline V gene lookup returns CDR1 MGHRA and CDR2 YSYEKL. Trimming removed 2 bases from V and 4 bases from J; junction bases left unmatched: 7. This CDR3 comprises 16 residues. The DNA for the CDR3 is TGCGCCAGCAGCCAACCTTATAGCGGGGGTGCAGATACGCAGTATTTT. Its protein product is CASSQPYSGGADTQYF.

J is TRBJ1-1 and V is TRBV4-1, with 9 bases aligning to TRBD1. Unmatched junction bases numbered 12, after V lost 4 bases and J lost 3 bases. The CDR3 covers 17 residues. CDR1 is MGHRA, CDR2 YSYEKL, per germline. DNA for the CDR3: TGCGCCAGCAGCCTCGGACAGGGGAGGGTTTCTGACACTGAAGCTTTCTTT. Encoded protein: CASSLGQGRVSDTEAFF.

V is TRBV30 and J is TRBJ1-1; D not certain. The germline CDR1 and CDR2 sequences are GTSNPN and SVGIG (reference sequence). This CDR3 is built from 13 residues. V lost 3 bases to trimming and J lost 4 bases, with 12 bases between them. In nucleotides, the CDR3 is TGTGCCTGGAGCACGGGGAGGGCCACTGAAGCTTTCTTT. It encodes CAWSTGRATEAFF.

The rearrangement joins TRBV5-1 to TRBJ2-1; no clear D gene. The CDR3 covers 15 residues. The germline CDR1 and CDR2 sequences are SGHRS and YFSETQ. The germline V and J ends were trimmed by 4 bases and 0 bases, with 11 bases remaining between them. The CDR3 DNA reads as TGCGCCAGCAGCGACGGAGCTAGCTCCTACAATGAGCAGTTCTTC. Protein sequence: CASSDGASSYNEQFF.

There are a few counts of this clone. V and J are TRBV6-5 and TRBJ2-5; 7 bases align to TRBD2. J was trimmed by 6 bases and V by 4 bases; bases with no gene match: 5. This CDR3 is built from 13 residues. Germline loops: CDR1 MNHEY, CDR2 SVGAGI. This chain's CDR3 is CASSSWGGKTQYF. The DNA for the CDR3 is TGTGCCAGCAGTTCTTGGGGGGGGAAGACCCAGTACTTC.

The rearrangement links TRBV6-5 to TRBJ1-2, with D tentatively TRBD1 (6 bases). CDR1 is MNHEY and CDR2 is SVGAGI in the germline V gene. V was trimmed by 2 bases and J by 7 bases, leaving 11 bases between them. The CDR3 has 13 amino acids. The CDR3 loop reads CASSYGGLGGYTF. CDR3 nucleotide sequence: TGTGCCAGCAGTTACGGGGGGCTGGGTGGCTACACCTTC.

The J gene is TRBJ1-4, the V gene TRBV2, with D possibly matching TRBD1 (6 bases). The germline V and J ends were trimmed by 8 bases and 12 bases, with 13 bases remaining between them. This CDR3 contains 11 residues. Germline CDR1 is SNHLY and CDR2 is FYNNEI. CDR3 residues: CASYSAGELFF. The CDR3 coding sequence is TGTGCCAGCTACTCGGCAGGGGAACTGTTTTTT.

The rearrangement links TRBV5-6 to TRBJ2-7; perhaps TRBD1 as D (6 bases). V lost 3 bases and J 0 bases, leaving 10 bases between the germline ends. From germline, CDR1 is SGHDT and CDR2 YYEEEE. This CDR3 comprises 14 residues. CDR3 amino acids: CASSWQGSSYEQYF. The CDR3 DNA is TGTGCCAGCAGCTGGCAGGGGTCCTCCTACGAGCAGTACTTC.

V and J are TRBV29-1 and TRBJ2-7; 8 bases fit TRBD1. This CDR3 has 16 residues. Germline V gives CDR1 SQVTM, CDR2 ANQGSEA. V was clipped by 1 base and J by 1 base; unmatched bases: 9. The CDR3 region has the DNA TGCAGCGTTGAAGGCACCGGACAGGGCTCTTCCTACGAGCAGTACTTC. Its translation is CSVEGTGQGSSYEQYF.

The chain couples TRBV7-2 to TRBJ1-4; 7 bases are a match to TRBD1. V shed 6 bases and J 8 bases; nucleotides not matched to a gene: 9. Germline CDR1 is SGHTA and CDR2 is FQGNSA. The CDR3 spans 14 residues. The CDR3 DNA reads TGTGCCAGCAGTTGGGACAGAAGTCGAGAAAAACTGTTTTTT. Translating it yields CASSWDRSREKLFF.

The table lists this clone with a few counts. The rearrangement links TRBV15 to TRBJ1-4, with D hard to call. Looked up from germline, CDR1 is LNHNV and CDR2 is YYDKDF (reference sequence). Trimming cost V 2 bases and J 4 bases, with 11 bases left between them. The CDR3 runs 15 residues. CDR3 nucleotides: TGTGCCACCAGCAGACCTAGACACGATAATGAAAAACTGTTTTTT. Amino acid sequence: CATSRPRHDNEKLFF.

This clone was picked up a small number of times. The rearrangement joins TRBV6-1 to TRBJ1-1; D unclear. CDR1 MNHNS and CDR2 SASEGT come from the germline V gene. V was shortened by 3 bases and J by 4 bases, with 6 bases between the two germline ends. This CDR3 contains 12 residues. CDR3 in amino acids: CASSDRFTEAFF. For the CDR3, the DNA is TGTGCCAGCAGTGACAGGTTCACTGAAGCTTTCTTT.

The gene calls are TRBV23-1 and TRBJ2-7; D is possibly TRBD2 (7 bases). TRBV23-1 is flagged as an ORF with uncertain function. There are 13 residues in the CDR3. Trimming left V 2 bases short and J 6 bases short, with 11 bases between. Here the CDR3 reads CASSQGRGAEQYF. Written as DNA, the CDR3 is TGCGCCAGCAGTCAAGGGAGGGGGGCCGAGCAGTACTTC.

The chain couples TRBV7-8 to TRBJ1-2; D perhaps matches TRBD1 (5 bases). Germline values: CDR1 SGHVS, CDR2 FQNEAQ. Trimming cost V 5 bases and J 4 bases, with 14 bases left between them. This CDR3 has 14 amino acids. In DNA form, the CDR3 reads TGTGCCAGCAGCCCTCCCGCAGGGAGCTATGGCTACACCTTC. Translating gives CASSPPAGSYGYTF.

The chain employs TRBV21-1 and TRBJ1-2; the DNA was not compared with TRBD1, the D call given in the table. TRBV21-1 is shown as a pseudogene. The CDR3 loop spans 15 amino acids. The chain's CDR3 is CASSPRRGRFYGYTF. The DNA of the CDR3 is TGTGCCAGCAGCCCCAGAAGGGGGCGGTTTTATGGCTACACCTTC.

This clone has more than one count but fewer than ten. The chain combines TRBV11-2 with TRBJ1-5; D is possibly TRBD1 (5 bases). The germline CDR1 and CDR2 sequences are SGHAT and FQNNGV. The CDR3 covers 15 residues. V dropped 2 bases and J dropped 3 bases, with 11 bases sitting between them. The CDR3 DNA reads as TGTGCCAGCAGCTTATCGGCAGGGACCAATCAGCCCCAGCATTTT. Protein sequence: CASSLSAGTNQPQHF.

V usage is TRBV6-5 and J usage is TRBJ1-3; D is ambiguous. Germline V CDR1 and CDR2: MNHEY, SVGAGI. CDR3 length: 14 amino acids. The germline V and J ends were trimmed by 3 bases and 2 bases, with 8 bases remaining between them. The CDR3 nucleotides read TGTGCCAGCAGTTATCAGGTTACTGGAAACACCATATATTTT. Translating gives CASSYQVTGNTIYF.

The V and J genes are TRBV5-1 and TRBJ2-5; maybe TRBD2 (5 bases). V was clipped by 2 bases and J by 5 bases, with 19 bases between them. The CDR3 runs to 16 residues. Germline values: CDR1 SGHRS, CDR2 YFSETQ. CDR3 sequence (DNA): TGCGCCAGCAGCTTTACCGGGCCGGGCTCGGGGGAGACCCAGTACTTC. It is translated as CASSFTGPGSGETQYF. Complete variable domain (other parts from reference TRBV5-1 and TRBJ2-5): KAGVTQTPRYLIKTRGQQVTLSCSPISGHRSVSWYQQTPGQGLQFLFEYFSETQRNKGNFPGRFSGRQFSNSRSEMNVSTLELGDSALYLCASSFTGPGSGETQYFGPGTRLLVL.

The CDR3 loop is CASVRDRSPGEQFF. For the CDR3, the DNA is TGTGCCAGCGTCCGGGACAGGAGTCCCGGTGAGCAGTTCTTC. This rearrangement joins TRBV2 to TRBJ2-1; 8 bases match TRBD1. The germline CDR1 and CDR2 sequences are SNHLY and FYNNEI. This CDR3 is 14 amino acids long. The V gene end was trimmed by 8 bases and the J gene end by 9 bases; junction bases not matched to a gene: 12. Looking up the rest from reference TRBV2 and TRBJ2-1 gives the full variable domain: EPEVTQTPSHQVTQMGQEVILRCVPISNHLYFYWYRQILGQKVEFLVSFYNNEISEKSEIFDDQFSVERPDGSNFTLKIRSTKLEDSAMYFCASVRDRSPGEQFFGPGTRLTVL.

The chain joins TRBV29-1 to TRBJ2-4; the match to TRBD2 covers 8 bases. V shed 5 bases, J shed 0 bases, and the junction held 0 bases outside the gene matches. Germline CDR1 and CDR2: SQVTM and ANQGSEA. The CDR3 extends over 13 amino acids. CDR3 sequence (DNA): TGCAGCGTTAGCGGGGGAGCCAAAAACATTCAGTACTTC. Protein product: CSVSGGAKNIQYF. The variable domain in full, with the rest retrieved from reference TRBV29-1 and TRBJ2-4, is SAVISQKPSRDICQRGTSLTIQCQVDSQVTMMFWYRQQPGQSLTLIATANQGSEATYESGFVIDKFPISRPNLTFSTLTVSNMSPEDSSIYLCSVSGGAKNIQYFGAGTRLSVL.

The genes are TRBV27 and TRBJ2-3; the D gene is possibly TRBD1 (5 bases). From germline, CDR1 is MNHEY and CDR2 SMNVEV (reference sequence). The CDR3 loop spans 14 amino acids. Trimming removed 5 bases at V and 2 bases at J, with 11 bases between. CDR3 in amino acids: CASSHGQYTDTQYF. In DNA form, the CDR3 reads TGTGCCAGCAGTCACGGACAATACACAGATACGCAGTATTTT.

This clone was seen only a few times. J is TRBJ1-5 and V is TRBV7-9, with D maybe TRBD1 (5 bases). Germline V gives CDR1 SEHNR, CDR2 FQNEAQ (reference sequence). Between the trimmed V and J ends, which lost 5 bases and 5 bases, there was a span of 16 bases. The CDR3 contains 15 residues. The CDR3 DNA is TGTGCCAGCAGCCCAGTGGGGGGATCCGATCAGCCCCAGCATTTT. Its translation: CASSPVGGSDQPQHF.

The J gene is TRBJ1-4, the V gene TRBV6-6; D remains ambiguous. Trimming removed 5 bases at V and 4 bases at J, with 14 bases between. In germline, CDR1 is MNHNY, CDR2 SVGAGI (reference sequence). The CDR3 is 15 residues long. The DNA of the CDR3 is TGTGCCAGCAGTACTAGCGAGGACGGTAATGAAAAACTGTTTTTT. This gives the protein CASSTSEDGNEKLFF.

Of note for this clone: At one of its ends the junction is not consistent with the germline gene, which may arise from a read error. This chain uses TRBV14 with TRBJ1-4; D possibly corresponds to TRBD1 (6 bases). Germline lookup yields CDR1 SGHDN and CDR2 FVKESK. The CDR3 runs 13 residues. CDR3 coding DNA: TGTGCCAGCAGCCATGATTTAGGGGGGGACCTGTCTTTT. This encodes CASSHDLGGDLSF.

The chain is built from TRBV9 and TRBJ2-1, with D maybe TRBD2 (7 bases). V was shortened by 4 bases and J by 4 bases, with 15 bases between the two germline ends. CDR1 is SGDLS and CDR2 is YYNGEE in the germline V gene. This CDR3 contains 15 residues. The CDR3: CASSPSGGYYNEQFF. CDR3 nucleotide sequence: TGTGCCAGCAGCCCATCGGGGGGCTATTACAATGAGCAGTTCTTC.

This rearrangement joins TRBV6-5 to TRBJ1-3, with TRBD1 as a possible D gene (6 bases). CDR3 length: 15 residues. Germline loops: CDR1 MNHEY, CDR2 SVGAGI. Deletions cut 0 bases from V and 4 bases from J, with 10 bases between. CDR3 sequence reads: CASSYSAGDGNTIYF. The CDR3 DNA reads TGTGCCAGCAGTTACTCCGCAGGGGACGGAAACACCATATATTTT.